The TCR beta chain described here comes from a study of T cells after yellow fever vaccination. TCRdb recomputed calls from the 5' RACE reads with MiXCR, one row per CDR3 protein. Among about 350,000 distinct CDR3 sequences listed, about 9.9% were seen once. This clonotype has a handful of counts. Germline CDR1 is ENHRY and CDR2 is SYGVKD. The CDR3 spans 11 residues. Trimming pared 0 bases from V and 13 bases from J, leaving 4 bases between. The sequence came from a young man who received the YFV17D yellow fever vaccine. V is TRBV10-3 and J is TRBJ1-6; D ambiguous. The sample here was PBMCs, taken on the day of the first yellow fever vaccination. The CDR3 protein is CAISESGPLHF. The CDR3 DNA follows: TGTGCCATCAGTGAGTCGGGTCCCCTCCACTTT.